This T cell receptor (beta chain) was identified in a study of blood T cell repertoires in COVID-19. The germline V gene encodes CDR1 MGHRA and CDR2 YSYEKL. V lost 4 bases, J lost 8 bases, and 20 bases lay in between. The CDR3 length is 16 residues. Here immunoSEQ multiplex PCR was the method, and the copy in TCRdb shows in-frame clones only, minus some. The repertoire holds 120,000 to 150,000 clones, around 87% seen once, with about 4% in the top ten. A few counts support this clone. V is TRBV4-1 and J is TRBJ1-4; D may be TRBD1 (6 bases). This receptor was obtained from a woman aged 40 to 50 who had been exposed to COVID-19. The material sequenced was PBMCs or T cells enriched from blood (not recorded which). The CDR3 sequence: CASSRTSGAAEEKLFF. CDR3 in DNA: TGCGCCAGCAGCCGGACGTCAGGGGCGGCGGAAGAAAAACTGTTTTTT.